This T cell receptor (beta chain) is drawn from a study of cytomegalovirus exposure and HLA in healthy donors. Study-level findings and limits: Prior analysis indicated that the majority of TCR beta V segments exhibited productivity approximately 87% or approximately 30% of the time.

This PCR relied on a set of 60 Vbeta primers and 13 Jbeta primers. Profiling relied on immunoSEQ multiplex PCR, and the TCRdb table lists in-frame clones only, not all of them. This table holds 150,000 to 200,000 clones, over 75% found once. Notes on this clone: The antigen is unknown.

The donors (healthy individuals) were bone marrow donors. Each donor was nominally healthy when sampled (though unrecorded immune exposures were likely). Trimming cost V 7 bases and J 2 bases, with 10 bases left between them. CDR1 is MNHEY, CDR2 SVGAGI, per germline. CDR3 length equals 13 residues. Sequencing was performed on PBMCs. The TCR comes from a female donor in good health and CMV-seronegative. The chain has TRBV6-5 and TRBJ2-3, with TRBD1 as a possible D gene (6 bases). CDR3 in amino acids: CASTPGDTDTQYF. The CDR3 DNA sequence: TGTGCCAGCACCCCAGGGGACACAGATACGCAGTATTTT.